This TCR beta chain was documented in a study of blood T cell repertoires in COVID-19. CDR1 and CDR2 (germline): KGHSH, LQKENI. This CDR3 spans 16 amino acids. Trimming took off 2 bases at V and 0 bases at J, with 11 bases between the two ends. Assay: immunoSEQ multiplex PCR; the TCRdb copy retains only in-frame clones and omits some. The sample consists of 260,000 or so clones, roughly 80% of them appearing once. The TCR was taken from an elderly woman with COVID-19, enrolled during active disease. The chain combines TRBV18 with TRBJ1-3; D perhaps matches TRBD1 (5 bases). The sequencing sample was made of peripheral blood. CDR3 amino acids: CASSPLDTGSGNTIYF. DNA for the CDR3: TGTGCCAGCTCACCATTGGACACAGGCTCTGGAAACACCATATATTTT.